This T cell receptor beta chain was observed in a study of beta chain features in type 1 diabetes. Every bit of the isolated RNA underwent reverse transcription, so sequencing read expressed TCRB transcripts. Sequencing used immunoSEQ multiplex PCR; TCRdb keeps in-frame clones, though not all of them. The table has about 390,000 clones, 8% to 10% seen once. Per the germline V gene, CDR1 is MGHRA and CDR2 is YSYEKL. The CDR3 has 13 residues. Notes on this clone: Its antigen remains unidentified. One end of the junction fails to match germline, which may point to a read error.

Findings and caveats of the study: Type 1 diabetes patients had TCRB CDR3s that were shorter (moderately but significantly so) in all four CD4+ subsets.

The origin of this receptor is a man aged 25-45 years with type 1 diabetes. The rearrangement links TRBV4-1 to TRBJ2-7; D uncertain. The material sequenced was central memory CD4+ T cells from blood. CDR3 nucleotides: TGTGCCAGCAGCTTGTCAGACTCCTACGAGCAGTACTTC. It is translated as CASSLSDSYEQYF.